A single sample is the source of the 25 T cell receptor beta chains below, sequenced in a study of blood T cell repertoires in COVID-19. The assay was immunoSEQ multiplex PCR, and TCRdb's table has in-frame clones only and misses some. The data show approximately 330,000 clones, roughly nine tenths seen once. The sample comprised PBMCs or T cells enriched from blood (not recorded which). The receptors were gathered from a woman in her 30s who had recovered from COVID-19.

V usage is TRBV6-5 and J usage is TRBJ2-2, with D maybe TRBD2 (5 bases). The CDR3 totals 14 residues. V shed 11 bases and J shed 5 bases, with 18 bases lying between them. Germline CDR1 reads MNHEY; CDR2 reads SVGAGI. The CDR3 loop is CAAQLGLLTGELFF. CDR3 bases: TGTGCCGCACAACTTGGACTTTTAACCGGGGAGCTGTTTTTT.

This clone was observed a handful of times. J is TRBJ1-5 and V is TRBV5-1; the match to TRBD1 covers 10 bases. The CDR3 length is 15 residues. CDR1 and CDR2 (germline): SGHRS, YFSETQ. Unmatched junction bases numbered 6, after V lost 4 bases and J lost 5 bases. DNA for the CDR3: TGCGCCAGCAGCCCGACGGGACAGGGGTATCAGCCCCAGCATTTT. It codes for CASSPTGQGYQPQHF.

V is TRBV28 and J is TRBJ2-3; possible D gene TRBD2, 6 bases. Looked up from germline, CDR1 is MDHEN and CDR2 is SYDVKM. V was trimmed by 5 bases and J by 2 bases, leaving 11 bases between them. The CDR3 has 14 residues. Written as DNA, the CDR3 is TGTGCCAGCAGTGAGGGCGGGATCACAGATACGCAGTATTTT. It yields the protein CASSEGGITDTQYF.

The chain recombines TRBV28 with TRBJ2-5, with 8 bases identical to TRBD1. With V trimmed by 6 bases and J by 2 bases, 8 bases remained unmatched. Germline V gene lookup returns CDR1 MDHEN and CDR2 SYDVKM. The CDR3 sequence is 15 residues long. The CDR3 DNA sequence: TGTGCCAGCAGCCGTGACAGGGGTCGTCAAGAGACCCAGTACTTC. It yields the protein CASSRDRGRQETQYF.

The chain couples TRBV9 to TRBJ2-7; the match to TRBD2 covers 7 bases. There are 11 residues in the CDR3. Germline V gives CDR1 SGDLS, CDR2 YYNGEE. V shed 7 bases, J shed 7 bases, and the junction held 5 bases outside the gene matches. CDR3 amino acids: CASSLGGEQYF. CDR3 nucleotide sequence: TGTGCCAGCTCCCTCGGGGGGGAGCAGTACTTC.

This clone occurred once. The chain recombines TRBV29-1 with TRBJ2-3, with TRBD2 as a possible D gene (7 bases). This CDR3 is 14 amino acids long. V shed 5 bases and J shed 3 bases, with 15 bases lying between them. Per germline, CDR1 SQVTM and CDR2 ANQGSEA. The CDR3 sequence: CSVNAGARTDTQYF. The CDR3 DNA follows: TGCAGCGTTAATGCGGGGGCTCGGACAGATACGCAGTATTTT.

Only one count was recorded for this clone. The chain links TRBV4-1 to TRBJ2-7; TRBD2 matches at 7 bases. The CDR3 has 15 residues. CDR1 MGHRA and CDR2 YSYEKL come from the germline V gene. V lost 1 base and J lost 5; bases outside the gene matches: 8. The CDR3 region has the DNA TGCGCCAGCAGCCAAGGGGGGAGGGGCAGTAACGAGCAGTACTTC. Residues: CASSQGGRGSNEQYF.

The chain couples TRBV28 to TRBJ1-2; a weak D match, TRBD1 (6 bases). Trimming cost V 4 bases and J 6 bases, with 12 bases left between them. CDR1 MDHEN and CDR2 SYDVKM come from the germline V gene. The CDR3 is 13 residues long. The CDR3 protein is CASSSGRGDGYTF. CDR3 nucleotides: TGTGCCAGCAGTTCGGGGAGGGGGGATGGCTACACCTTC.

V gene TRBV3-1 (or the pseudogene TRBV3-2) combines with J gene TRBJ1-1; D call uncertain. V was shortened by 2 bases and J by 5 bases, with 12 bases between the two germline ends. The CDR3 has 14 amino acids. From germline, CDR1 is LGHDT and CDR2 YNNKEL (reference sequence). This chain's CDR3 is CASSQYNGRTEAFF. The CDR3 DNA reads TGTGCCAGCAGCCAATATAACGGGAGAACTGAAGCTTTCTTT.

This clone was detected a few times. CDR3 coding DNA: TGTGCCAGCCATAACTTAGACAAGTCCTACGAGCAGTACTTC. Its protein product is CASHNLDKSYEQYF. The rearrangement joins TRBV7-9 to TRBJ2-7, with no clear D. CDR3 length equals 14 residues. The germline CDR1 and CDR2 sequences are SEHNR and FQNEAQ (reference sequence). Deletions cut 8 bases from V and 1 base from J, with 15 bases between.

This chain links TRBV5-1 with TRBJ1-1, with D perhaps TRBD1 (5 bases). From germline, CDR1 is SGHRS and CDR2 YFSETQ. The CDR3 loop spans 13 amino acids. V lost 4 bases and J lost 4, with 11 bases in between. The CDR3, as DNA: TGCGCCAGCAGCCCCGTCGGGGGCACTGAAGCTTTCTTT. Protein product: CASSPVGGTEAFF. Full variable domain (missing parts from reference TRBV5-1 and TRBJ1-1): KAGVTQTPRYLIKTRGQQVTLSCSPISGHRSVSWYQQTPGQGLQFLFEYFSETQRNKGNFPGRFSGRQFSNSRSEMNVSTLELGDSALYLCASSPVGGTEAFFGQGTRLTVV.

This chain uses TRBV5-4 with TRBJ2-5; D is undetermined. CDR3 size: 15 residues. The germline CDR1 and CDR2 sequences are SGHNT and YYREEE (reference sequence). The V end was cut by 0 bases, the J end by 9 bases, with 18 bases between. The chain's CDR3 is CASSLEPQGIEAQYF. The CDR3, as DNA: TGTGCCAGCAGCTTGGAGCCTCAAGGAATTGAGGCCCAGTACTTC.

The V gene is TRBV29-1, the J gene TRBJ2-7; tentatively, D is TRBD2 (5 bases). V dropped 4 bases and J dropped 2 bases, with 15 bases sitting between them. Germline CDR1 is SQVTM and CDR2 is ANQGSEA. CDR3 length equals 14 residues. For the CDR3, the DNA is TGCAGCGTTGTGGGAGAAGACAAGACCTACGAGCAGTACTTC. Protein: CSVVGEDKTYEQYF.

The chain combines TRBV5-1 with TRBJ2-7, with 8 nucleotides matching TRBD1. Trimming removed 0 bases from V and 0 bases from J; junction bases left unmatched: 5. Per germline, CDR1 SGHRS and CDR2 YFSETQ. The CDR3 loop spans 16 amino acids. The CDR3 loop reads CASSLVRDRSSYEQYF. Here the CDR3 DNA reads TGCGCCAGCAGCTTGGTCCGGGACAGGAGCTCCTACGAGCAGTACTTC.

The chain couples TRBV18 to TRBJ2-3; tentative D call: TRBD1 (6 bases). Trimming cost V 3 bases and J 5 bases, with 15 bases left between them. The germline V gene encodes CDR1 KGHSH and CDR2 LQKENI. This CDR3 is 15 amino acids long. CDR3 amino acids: CASSPGQSGGDTQYF. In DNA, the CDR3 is TGTGCCAGCTCACCCGGACAGTCAGGAGGAGATACGCAGTATTTT.

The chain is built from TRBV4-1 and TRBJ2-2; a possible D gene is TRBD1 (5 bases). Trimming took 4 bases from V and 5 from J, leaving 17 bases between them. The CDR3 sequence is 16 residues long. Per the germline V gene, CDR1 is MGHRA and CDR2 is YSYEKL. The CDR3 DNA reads TGCGCCAGCAGCCCCACCGCCAGGGCATCGACCGGGGAGCTGTTTTTT. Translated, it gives CASSPTARASTGELFF.

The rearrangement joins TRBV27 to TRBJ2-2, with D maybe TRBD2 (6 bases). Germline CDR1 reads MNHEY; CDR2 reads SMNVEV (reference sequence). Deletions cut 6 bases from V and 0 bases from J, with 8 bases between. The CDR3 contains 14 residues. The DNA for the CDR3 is TGTGCCAGCAGCGGGACTCCGAACACCGGGGAGCTGTTTTTT. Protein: CASSGTPNTGELFF.

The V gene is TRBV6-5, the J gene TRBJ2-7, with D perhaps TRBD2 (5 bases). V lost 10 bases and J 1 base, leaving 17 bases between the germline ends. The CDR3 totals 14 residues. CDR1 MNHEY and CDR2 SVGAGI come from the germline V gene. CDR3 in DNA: TGTGCCACGTCGGGAATAACTCTATCCTACGAGCAGTACTTC. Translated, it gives CATSGITLSYEQYF.

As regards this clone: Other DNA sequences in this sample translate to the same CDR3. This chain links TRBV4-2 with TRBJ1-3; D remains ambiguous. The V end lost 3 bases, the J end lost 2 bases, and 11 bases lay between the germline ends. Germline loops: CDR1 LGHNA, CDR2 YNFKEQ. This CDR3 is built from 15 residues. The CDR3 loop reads CASSQAAGTGNTIYF. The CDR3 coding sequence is TGTGCCAGCAGCCAGGCCGCGGGGACTGGAAACACCATATATTTT.

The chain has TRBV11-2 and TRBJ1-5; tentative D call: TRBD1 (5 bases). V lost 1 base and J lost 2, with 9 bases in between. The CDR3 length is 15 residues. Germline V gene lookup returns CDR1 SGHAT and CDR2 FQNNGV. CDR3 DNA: TGTGCCAGCAGCTTAGGTCAGGGTCGCAATCAGCCCCAGCATTTT. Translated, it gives CASSLGQGRNQPQHF.

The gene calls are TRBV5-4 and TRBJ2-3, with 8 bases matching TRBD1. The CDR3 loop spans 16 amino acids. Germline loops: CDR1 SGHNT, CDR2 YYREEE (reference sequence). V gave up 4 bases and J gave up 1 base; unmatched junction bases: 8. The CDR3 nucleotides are TGTGCCAGCAGCGAAAAGCAGGGGGCACGCACAGATACGCAGTATTTT. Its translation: CASSEKQGARTDTQYF.

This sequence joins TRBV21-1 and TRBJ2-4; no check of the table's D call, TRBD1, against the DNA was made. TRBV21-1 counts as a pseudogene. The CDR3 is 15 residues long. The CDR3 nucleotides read TGTGCCACCGAAGCGACAGGGGGGACCAAAAACATTCAGTACTTC. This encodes CATEATGGTKNIQYF.

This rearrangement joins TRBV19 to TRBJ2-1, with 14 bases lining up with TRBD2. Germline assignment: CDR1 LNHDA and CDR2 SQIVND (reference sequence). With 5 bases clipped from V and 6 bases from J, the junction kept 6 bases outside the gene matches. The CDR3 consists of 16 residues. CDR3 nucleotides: TGTGCCAGTAGTTCAGAGGGACTAGCGGGAGTCAATGAGCAGTTCTTC. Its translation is CASSSEGLAGVNEQFF.

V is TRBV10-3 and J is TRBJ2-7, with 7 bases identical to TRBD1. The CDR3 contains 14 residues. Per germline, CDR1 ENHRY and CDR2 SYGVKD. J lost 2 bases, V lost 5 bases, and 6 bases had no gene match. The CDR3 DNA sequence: TGTGCCATCAGTTCCGGGACAGTGGCCTACGAGCAGTACTTC. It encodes CAISSGTVAYEQYF.

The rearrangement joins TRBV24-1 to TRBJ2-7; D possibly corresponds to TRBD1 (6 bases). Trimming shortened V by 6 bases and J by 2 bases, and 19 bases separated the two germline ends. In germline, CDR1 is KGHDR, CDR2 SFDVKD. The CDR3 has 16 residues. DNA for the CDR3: TGTGCCACCAGTCCCTCCCCCAGAGGGGGAACCTACGAGCAGTACTTC. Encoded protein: CATSPSPRGGTYEQYF.